This is a list of T cell receptor beta chains from one sample in a study of blood T cell repertoires in COVID-19. TCRdb's copy holds only in-frame clones and misses some; the assay was immunoSEQ multiplex PCR. The table lists around 300,000 clones, around 86% of them singletons. Sequenced input: peripheral blood. These TCRs come from a man aged 50 to 60 with active or convalescent COVID-19. The CDR3 runs from the conserved cysteine through the conserved F or W.

V	J	CDR3
TRBV4-1	TRBJ1-2	CASSQAGQGFGYTF
TRBV3-1/TRBV3-2	TRBJ1-2	CASSGPGQGLPYTF
TRBV11-2	TRBJ2-1	CASGVGRSYNEQFF
TRBV24-1	TRBJ2-7	CATSDSDIEQYF
TRBV4-1	TRBJ2-3	CASRLGGSDTQYF
TRBV10-3	TRBJ1-5	CAISEFSGLSNQPQHF
TRBV3-1/TRBV3-2	TRBJ1-3	CASSQDQGASGNTIYF
TRBV5-1	TRBJ2-2	CASSIQGGTGELFF
TRBV9	TRBJ2-7	CASSSNSGASSYEQYF
TRBV30	TRBJ1-2	CAWSRDRPYGYTF
TRBV3-1/TRBV3-2	TRBJ1-2	CASSQDPNYGYTF
TRBV5-6	TRBJ2-7	CASSLGTFPTPGDEQYF
TRBV11-1	TRBJ1-2	CASSSQRTRGHGYTF
TRBV4-3	TRBJ2-3	CASSPAGHTDTQYF
TRBV5-1	TRBJ2-4	CASSLGPLRDIQYF
TRBV5-1	TRBJ1-1	CASQMTTHGNTEAFF
TRBV11-1	TRBJ1-3	CASSYGGTSSGNTIYF
TRBV28	TRBJ1-4	CASSSWTGGNEKLFF
TRBV5-6	TRBJ2-3	CASSRVTGATTDTQYF
TRBV3-1/TRBV3-2	TRBJ1-2	CASSKGGQGNYGYTF
TRBV5-1	TRBJ2-3	CASSRTGRSTDTQYF
TRBV2	TRBJ2-1	CASSSASSFF
TRBV2	TRBJ2-3	CASREGLAGTDTQYF
TRBV5-1	TRBJ2-1	CASSRGGSSYNEQFF
TRBV7-2	TRBJ1-1	CASNPTGVNTEAFF
TRBV5-5	TRBJ1-5	CASSFQGAGQPQHF
TRBV5-1	TRBJ2-7	CASSLASGSGEQYF
TRBV5-4	TRBJ2-5	CASSLVTGGGETQYF
TRBV10-1	TRBJ2-3	CASSAGGTDTQYF
TRBV5-1	TRBJ1-5	CASSPEGRGQPQHF
TRBV4-2	TRBJ2-7	CASSPPGQGYEQYF
TRBV7-2	TRBJ2-5	CASSTRPDRGLETQYF
TRBV9	TRBJ1-4	CASSEGKRGRTEKLFF
TRBV6-2/TRBV6-3	TRBJ1-5	CASSYPRGQGAENQPQHF